This entry lists 22 T cell receptor beta chains sequenced from one sample in a study of blood T cell repertoires in COVID-19. Sequencing was performed with immunoSEQ multiplex PCR; in TCRdb, only in-frame clones are kept and a portion is missing. The table has about 130,000 clones, 75% to 90% seen once. The sample comprised peripheral blood. The receptors here all came from a human donor in a cohort sampled during active COVID-19.

The chain employs TRBV5-6 and TRBJ1-2; 9 bases are shared with TRBD1. The CDR3 extends over 18 amino acids. The V gene's germline CDR1 is SGHDT and CDR2 YYEEEE. The junction had 13 bases not matched to a gene; V was cut back by 0 bases and J by 4 bases. CDR3 residues: CASSLASGQGVLFYGYTF. CDR3 coding DNA: TGTGCCAGCAGCTTGGCCTCGGGACAGGGTGTACTGTTCTATGGCTACACCTTC.

This chain connects TRBV9 to TRBJ2-3; 11 nucleotides align to TRBD2. Trimming at V came to 5 bases and at J to 3 bases, leaving 2 bases not matched to a gene. The germline CDR1 and CDR2 sequences are SGDLS and YYNGEE. This CDR3 comprises 14 residues. The CDR3 protein is CASRRLAGTDTQYF. The CDR3 DNA reads as TGTGCCAGCAGGAGACTAGCGGGAACAGATACGCAGTATTTT.

This clone came up once. The V gene is TRBV10-3, the J gene TRBJ1-2; 9 bases align to TRBD1. V was pared by 6 bases and J by 8 bases, with 7 bases of the junction left unmatched. CDR3 length: 13 residues. CDR1 is ENHRY, CDR2 SYGVKD, per germline. CDR3 nucleotides: TGTGCCATCAGGCCCGACAGGGGGGACGGCTACACCTTC. The encoded protein is CAIRPDRGDGYTF.

The chain links TRBV7-9 to TRBJ1-4; no definite D call. V lost 5 bases and J lost 1, with 8 bases in between. Germline CDR1 SEHNR, CDR2 FQNEAQ (reference sequence). This CDR3 comprises 14 residues. The CDR3 DNA reads as TGTGCCAGCAGCCTCGTACAAACTAATGAAAAACTGTTTTTT. Its translation: CASSLVQTNEKLFF.

The chain carries TRBV7-6 and TRBJ2-3; D perhaps matches TRBD1 (6 bases). V lost 5 bases to trimming and J lost 0 bases, with 12 bases between them. Germline-derived CDR1 and CDR2 are SGHVS and FNYEAQ. The CDR3 contains 15 residues. The CDR3 DNA sequence: TGTGCCAGCAGCCCAGAGGGGGACAGCACAGATACGCAGTATTTT. This encodes CASSPEGDSTDTQYF.

This clone was found a few times. The chain joins TRBV6-6 to TRBJ2-1; 9 bases line up with TRBD1. The CDR3 spans 15 residues. Germline assignment: CDR1 MNHNY and CDR2 SVGAGI (reference sequence). The J segment lost 9 bases and the V segment lost 5 bases, leaving 11 bases of the junction unmatched. In DNA, the CDR3 is TGTGCCAGCAGTCGACCAACAGGGGGCCTCGGTGAGCAGTTCTTC. The encoded protein is CASSRPTGGLGEQFF.

The rearrangement links TRBV2 to TRBJ1-4; 7 bases match TRBD1. Germline CDR1 reads SNHLY; CDR2 reads FYNNEI. The CDR3 has 15 residues. V was clipped by 6 bases and J by 0 bases; unmatched bases: 4. CDR3 DNA sequence: TGTGCCAGCAGGCAAACAGGGGCAACTAATGAAAAACTGTTTTTT. Its protein is CASRQTGATNEKLFF. Variable domain in full (rest from reference TRBV2 and TRBJ1-4): EPEVTQTPSHQVTQMGQEVILRCVPISNHLYFYWYRQILGQKVEFLVSFYNNEISEKSEIFDDQFSVERPDGSNFTLKIRSTKLEDSAMYFCASRQTGATNEKLFFGSGTQLSVL.

This clone was counted once. Other DNA variants within this sample encode the same CDR3. The V and J genes are TRBV6-5 and TRBJ1-1, with D uncertain. This CDR3 region has 14 residues. Looked up from germline, CDR1 is MNHEY and CDR2 is SVGAGI. Trimming stripped 0 bases from V and 1 base from J, with 6 bases between. As DNA, the CDR3 is TGTGCCAGCAGTTACTCAGGCGGGAACACTGAAGCTTTCTTT. It translates to CASSYSGGNTEAFF.

This sequence joins TRBV7-2 and TRBJ1-1; 8 nucleotides match TRBD1. The CDR3 has 14 amino acids. J gave up 3 bases and V 5 bases, and 5 bases lay outside the gene matches. The germline V gene encodes CDR1 SGHTA and CDR2 FQGNSA. Here the CDR3 reads CASSAAGGDTEAFF. CDR3 nucleotide sequence: TGTGCCAGCAGCGCAGCAGGGGGCGACACTGAAGCTTTCTTT.

This chain joins TRBV6-5 and TRBJ1-1; perhaps TRBD1 as D (6 bases). CDR1 is MNHEY, CDR2 SVGAGI, per germline. This CDR3 is built from 14 residues. Trimming removed 2 bases from V and 6 bases from J, with 13 bases in between. CDR3 sequence reads: CASSYTQGFAEAFF. The CDR3 nucleotides read TGTGCCAGCAGTTACACTCAGGGGTTCGCTGAAGCTTTCTTT.

This clone has a single count. The chain couples TRBV30 to TRBJ1-2, with 12 bases lining up with TRBD1. Per germline, CDR1 GTSNPN and CDR2 SVGIG (reference sequence). The length of the CDR3 is 15 residues. Trimming cost V 2 bases and J 8 bases; bases outside gene matches: 9. CDR3 DNA: TGTGCCTGGAGTCTCTCCGGGACAGGGGGCGCGGGCTACACCTTC. Amino acids: CAWSLSGTGGAGYTF.

The gene calls are TRBV3-1 (or the pseudogene TRBV3-2) and TRBJ1-4; D is undetermined. V was cut by 0 bases and J by 7 bases, with 6 bases left in between. Per the germline V gene, CDR1 is LGHDT and CDR2 is YNNKEL (reference sequence). The CDR3 runs 13 residues. The CDR3 loop reads CASSQDEIEKLFF. The CDR3 bases are TGTGCCAGCAGCCAAGATGAGATTGAAAAACTGTTTTTT.

This clone showed up just a few times. V usage is TRBV9 and J usage is TRBJ2-5; 11 nucleotides line up with TRBD2. The CDR3 length is 18 residues. V lost 3 bases, J lost 5 bases, and 15 bases stayed unmatched. CDR1 is SGDLS and CDR2 is YYNGEE in the germline V gene. Here the CDR3 DNA reads TGTGCCAGCAGCGCATCCCCCCGTAGCGGGAGGGCCAGGGAGACCCAGTACTTC. This encodes CASSASPRSGRARETQYF. Filled out from reference TRBV9 and TRBJ2-5, the complete variable domain reads DSGVTQTPKHLITATGQRVTLRCSPRSGDLSVYWYQQSLDQGLQFLIQYYNGEERAKGNILERFSAQQFPDLHSELNLSSLELGDSALYFCASSASPRSGRARETQYFGPGTRLLVL.

CDR3 region: CACTGDRNQPQHF. The CDR3 coding sequence is TGTGCCTGCACAGGGGACAGGAATCAGCCCCAGCATTTT. This rearrangement joins TRBV30 to TRBJ1-5, with 8 bases identical to TRBD1. With 6 bases clipped from V and 4 bases from J, the junction kept 5 bases outside the gene matches. Germline CDR1 reads GTSNPN; CDR2 reads SVGIG (reference sequence). CDR3 length: 13 residues.

This chain uses TRBV14 with TRBJ1-3; 7 nucleotides align to TRBD1. In germline, CDR1 is SGHDN, CDR2 FVKESK. The CDR3 totals 16 residues. Trimming at V came to 4 bases and at J to 0 bases, leaving 6 bases not matched to a gene. CDR3 in DNA: TGTGCCAGCAGCCCCTGGACAGGCCCCTCTGGAAACACCATATATTTT. As protein: CASSPWTGPSGNTIYF.

This chain links TRBV18 with TRBJ1-5, with 7 bases identical to TRBD1. The V gene end was trimmed by 3 bases and the J gene end by 3 bases; junction bases not matched to a gene: 5. Germline assignment: CDR1 KGHSH and CDR2 LQKENI. The CDR3 totals 15 residues. In nucleotides, the CDR3 is TGTGCCAGCTCACCTGACAGGGTTGCCAATCAGCCCCAGCATTTT. Translating gives CASSPDRVANQPQHF.

This rearrangement joins TRBV7-2 to TRBJ2-1; a weak D match, TRBD2 (6 bases). V was shortened by 5 bases and J by 5 bases, with 16 bases between the two germline ends. The CDR3 contains 15 residues. Germline-derived CDR1 and CDR2 are SGHTA and FQGNSA. CDR3 DNA: TGTGCCAGCAGCCCACGAGCGGGTTTCCACAATGAGCAGTTCTTC. It encodes CASSPRAGFHNEQFF. Using reference TRBV7-2 and TRBJ2-1 for the parts outside the CDR3, the full variable domain is GAGVSQSPSNKVTEKGKDVELRCDPISGHTALYWYRQSLGQGLEFLIYFQGNSAPDKSGLPSDRFSAERTGGSVSTLTIQRTQQEDSAVYLCASSPRAGFHNEQFFGPGTRLTVL.

The CDR3 is CASSEARGRVTEAFF. The CDR3 DNA reads TGCGCCAGCAGTGAGGCCAGGGGGCGCGTCACTGAAGCTTTCTTT. The rearrangement links TRBV10-2 to TRBJ1-1; 8 bases line up with TRBD1. J was trimmed by 4 bases and V by 2 bases; bases with no gene match: 6. Germline V gene sequence: CDR1 WSHSY, CDR2 SAAADI. The CDR3 consists of 15 residues.

V usage is TRBV30 and J usage is TRBJ2-7; weak D call: TRBD1 (6 bases). This CDR3 has 16 amino acids. Between the trimmed V and J ends, which lost 2 bases and 2 bases, there was a span of 19 bases. Germline CDR1 reads GTSNPN; CDR2 reads SVGIG (reference sequence). The CDR3 DNA reads TGTGCCTGGAGTTTCGGGCGGCAGGGGTTCACCTACGAGCAGTACTTC. This gives the protein CAWSFGRQGFTYEQYF.

The rearrangement joins TRBV3-1 (or the pseudogene TRBV3-2) to TRBJ2-1; 9 nucleotides align to TRBD2. J lost 5 bases, V lost 4 bases, and 9 bases had no gene match. This CDR3 comprises 16 residues. Germline V gene lookup returns CDR1 LGHDT and CDR2 YNNKEL (reference sequence). The CDR3 reads CASSPSGRLADNEQFF. DNA for the CDR3: TGTGCCAGCAGCCCCAGTGGTAGACTAGCGGACAATGAGCAGTTCTTC.

The V call is TRBV5-1, the J call TRBJ1-2, with no clear D. Germline CDR1 is SGHRS and CDR2 is YFSETQ. The CDR3 runs to 13 residues. V lost 4 bases to trimming and J lost 0 bases, with 7 bases between them. For the CDR3, the DNA is TGCGCCAGCAGCCCAGAAACTAACTATGGCTACACCTTC. It translates to CASSPETNYGYTF.

About this clone: The junction and the germline gene differ at one end; a read error may be behind it. CDR3 DNA sequence: TGTGCCAGCAGCTTAGTCAGTGGTACGCAGTATTTT. It is translated as CASSLVSGTQYF. The genes are TRBV12-3 or TRBV12-4 and TRBJ2-3; D unclear. The CDR3 has 12 amino acids.